Each of the 28 T cell receptor beta chains below was sequenced from the same sample in a study of early T cells in non-severe SARS-CoV-2 infection (dated by TCRdb to about 2021). The method behind the library was 5' RACE. The sequencer was a NextSeq 500. TCRdb took the public reads, trimmed them with fastp at Q25, ran MiXCR for clone calling and kept in-frame beta chains. When rows share a CDR3 protein, they turn into one entry using the most common DNA and genes. The sample has approximately 73,000 distinct CDR3 sequences on record, around 13% of them singletons. Of the sample, around 1.1% is held by the ten largest clones. The source material was whole blood. All receptors come from an adult who was a healthcare worker with PCR-confirmed SARS-CoV-2 infection or an uninfected control (not recorded which).

This clonotype was seen at least ten times. The chain is built from TRBV19 and TRBJ2-7; 7 positions match TRBD1. The V gene's germline CDR1 is LNHDA and CDR2 SQIVND (reference sequence). The CDR3 loop spans 15 amino acids. J lost 7 bases, V lost 3 bases, and 12 bases had no gene match. Written as DNA, the CDR3 is TGTGCCAGTAGTATTGAGAGACAGGGATCGCGAGAGCAGTACTTC. Protein: CASSIERQGSREQYF.

The chain joins TRBV28 to TRBJ2-7, with TRBD1 identical over 7 bases. J gave up 6 bases and V 7 bases, and 15 bases lay outside the gene matches. CDR1 MDHEN and CDR2 SYDVKM come from the germline V gene. The CDR3 has 15 residues. CDR3 DNA: TGTGCCAGCACCGAACCGACAGGGCCTAACTCCGAGCAGTACTTC. It translates to CASTEPTGPNSEQYF.

This clonotype was seen a handful of times. The chain carries TRBV21-1 and TRBJ2-3; TRBD1 is the table's D call and was not checked against the DNA. TRBV21-1 is a pseudogene locus. The CDR3 totals 16 residues. As DNA, the CDR3 is TGTGCCAGCAGCAAGGCGGACAGTTTATTCACAGATACGCAGTATTTT. Encoded protein: CASSKADSLFTDTQYF.

The chain couples TRBV12-2 to TRBJ2-7; TRBD2 is the table's D call and was not checked against the DNA. TRBV12-2 is described as a pseudogene. This CDR3 is 9 amino acids long. In DNA, the CDR3 is TGTGCAAGTCGCCCCTCGCAGTACTTC. Translation: CASRPSQYF.

This clonotype was observed many times. This chain uses TRBV11-2 with TRBJ2-1, with D perhaps matching TRBD2 (6 bases). Trimming stripped 0 bases from V and 4 bases from J, with 13 bases between. The CDR3 has 16 amino acids. Germline-derived CDR1 and CDR2 are SGHAT and FQNNGV. As DNA, the CDR3 is TGTGCCAGCAGCTTAGATACCAGCGGGTATTACAATGAGCAGTTCTTC. Its protein product is CASSLDTSGYYNEQFF.

In this sample, this clonotype turned up a few times. V usage is TRBV20-1 and J usage is TRBJ2-7, with D perhaps TRBD1 or TRBD2 (5 bases each). V was pared by 0 bases and J by 4 bases, with 13 bases between. From germline, CDR1 is DFQATT and CDR2 SNEGSKA (reference sequence). The CDR3 runs 14 residues. The CDR3 spells CSARDKGRVYEQYF. CDR3 DNA: TGCAGTGCTAGAGATAAGGGACGAGTTTACGAGCAGTACTTC.

This clonotype was seen a handful of times. The chain is built from TRBV12-5 and TRBJ1-2, with 8 positions matching TRBD1. The CDR3 totals 16 residues. The V segment lost 1 base and the J segment 0 bases; nucleotides outside the gene matches: 4. Germline V gene sequence: CDR1 LGHNT, CDR2 FRNRAP. This chain's CDR3 is CASGLGTGTPNYGYTF. Written as DNA, the CDR3 is TGTGCTAGTGGTTTGGGGACAGGGACCCCTAACTATGGCTACACCTTC.

The chain joins TRBV6-5 to TRBJ2-7; TRBD1 is a possible D gene (6 bases). CDR1 MNHEY and CDR2 SVGAGI come from the germline V gene. Trimming pared 7 bases from V and 2 bases from J, leaving 18 bases between. The CDR3 consists of 15 residues. CDR3 sequence reads: CASTHLPTGAYEQYF. The CDR3, as DNA: TGTGCCAGCACCCACCTCCCGACAGGCGCCTACGAGCAGTACTTC.

This clonotype was found a few times. The rearrangement joins TRBV28 to TRBJ2-7, with 11 bases that match TRBD1. V shed 4 bases and J 6 bases; nucleotides not matched to a gene: 11. Looked up from germline, CDR1 is MDHEN and CDR2 is SYDVKM. The CDR3 runs 16 residues. This chain's CDR3 is CASSSYGQGAGSEQYF. The DNA for the CDR3 is TGTGCCAGCAGTTCCTATGGACAGGGGGCAGGTAGCGAGCAGTACTTC.

The chain links TRBV28 to TRBJ2-3, with 7 nucleotides matching TRBD1. There are 14 residues in the CDR3. Per germline, CDR1 MDHEN and CDR2 SYDVKM. V was clipped by 10 bases and J by 4 bases; unmatched bases: 11. The CDR3, as DNA: TGTGCCACATGGGACAGACCTCCGGCAGATACGCAGTATTTT. Protein product: CATWDRPPADTQYF. The complete variable domain, with remaining parts taken from reference TRBV28 and TRBJ2-3, reads DVKVTQSSRYLVKRTGEKVFLECVQDMDHENMFWYRQDPGLGLRLIYFSYDVKMKEKGDIPEGYSVSREKKERFSLILESASTNQTSMYLCATWDRPPADTQYFGPGTRLTVL.

The CDR3 reads CATSDSGLAGGLDTQYF. DNA for the CDR3: TGTGCCACCAGTGATTCGGGACTAGCGGGAGGTTTAGATACGCAGTATTTT. V usage is TRBV24-1 and J usage is TRBJ2-3; 15 bases align to TRBD2. V lost 2 bases, J lost 5 bases, and 4 bases stayed unmatched. Germline V gene data show CDR1 as KGHDR and CDR2 as SFDVKD. This CDR3 has 17 amino acids.

The CDR3 DNA is TGCGCCAGCAGCTACGGACTAGCGGGAGACACCGGGGAGCTGTTTTTT. Its protein is CASSYGLAGDTGELFF. The rearrangement uses TRBV5-1 and TRBJ2-2, with 13 nucleotides matching TRBD2. V lost 3 bases to trimming and J lost 3 bases; unmatched junction nucleotides: 2. The CDR3 length is 16 residues. Germline V gene data show CDR1 as SGHRS and CDR2 as YFSETQ.

This clonotype turned up a few times. The chain couples TRBV29-1 to TRBJ2-1; TRBD2 aligns across 9 bases. CDR3 length equals 11 residues. The germline gives CDR1 SQVTM, CDR2 ANQGSEA. V shed 6 bases, J shed 14 bases, and the junction held 8 bases outside the gene matches. CDR3 region: CSVARASGEFF. CDR3 DNA: TGCAGCGTCGCCCGCGCTAGCGGGGAGTTCTTC.

The chain uses TRBV25-1 and TRBJ2-1, with 15 bases aligning to TRBD2. From germline, CDR1 is MGHDK and CDR2 SYGVNS. CDR3 length equals 16 residues. V gave up 3 bases and J gave up 6 bases; unmatched junction bases: 3. The CDR3, as DNA: TGTGCCAGCAGTGACCTGGGACTAGCGGGGGGCAATGAGCAGTTCTTC. It translates to CASSDLGLAGGNEQFF.

The V call is TRBV12-3 or TRBV12-4, the J call TRBJ1-1, with TRBD1 matching over 7 bases. CDR3 size: 14 residues. V gave up 4 bases and J gave up 4 bases; unmatched junction bases: 6. For the CDR3, the DNA is TGTGCCAGCAGTTCCCGGACAGGCAGCACTGAAGCTTTCTTT. Protein product: CASSSRTGSTEAFF.

This clonotype has just a few counts. V usage is TRBV27 and J usage is TRBJ2-7; D ambiguous. V was trimmed by 1 base and J by 3 bases, leaving 7 bases between them. The CDR3 is made up of 13 amino acids. Germline V gene data show CDR1 as MNHEY and CDR2 as SMNVEV (reference sequence). CDR3 region: CASSLYRDYEQYF. As DNA, the CDR3 is TGTGCCAGCAGTTTATATAGGGACTACGAGCAGTACTTC.

This clonotype came up many times. This chain uses TRBV19 with TRBJ1-1; D remains unclear. This CDR3 region has 13 residues. Germline V gives CDR1 LNHDA, CDR2 SQIVND (reference sequence). The V and J ends lost 3 bases and 1 base respectively, with 6 bases between them. CDR3 sequence (DNA): TGTGCCAGTAGTATGGAGGGGAACACTGAAGCTTTCTTT. Its translation: CASSMEGNTEAFF.

The table lists this clonotype with a few counts. J is TRBJ2-3 and V is TRBV9; tentatively, D is TRBD2 (6 bases). Germline lookup yields CDR1 SGDLS and CDR2 YYNGEE. Between the trimmed V and J ends, which lost 2 bases and 5 bases, there was a span of 9 bases. The CDR3 sequence is 13 residues long. For the CDR3, the DNA is TGTGCCAGCAGCGTGAGGGGAGGAGATACGCAGTATTTT. Translation: CASSVRGGDTQYF.

This clonotype has more than one count but fewer than ten. The rearrangement joins TRBV29-1 to TRBJ2-1, with D perhaps TRBD2 (5 bases). The germline V gene has CDR1 SQVTM and CDR2 ANQGSEA. This CDR3 has 10 residues. V was clipped by 4 bases and J by 9 bases, with 7 bases between them. The CDR3 DNA reads TGCAGCGTTGCCGGAGGTGAGCAGTTCTTC. Its protein product is CSVAGGEQFF.

This clonotype was counted ten times or more. V gene TRBV30 combines with J gene TRBJ2-2, with no clear D. CDR3 length: 17 residues. V lost 1 base and J 4 bases, leaving 19 bases between the germline ends. Per germline, CDR1 GTSNPN and CDR2 SVGIG (reference sequence). This CDR3 is CAWSEQPPTITTGELFF. CDR3 DNA: TGTGCCTGGAGTGAACAGCCCCCTACGATTACCACCGGGGAGCTGTTTTTT.

In its sample, this clonotype was seen a few times. The chain has TRBV7-2 and TRBJ2-3; 12 positions agree with TRBD2. J was trimmed by 2 bases and V by 5 bases; bases with no gene match: 5. The CDR3 consists of 16 residues. Germline-derived CDR1 and CDR2 are SGHTA and FQGNSA. CDR3 bases: TGTGCCAGCAGCCCCCGACTAGCGGGAGCCACAGATACGCAGTATTTT. Translated, it gives CASSPRLAGATDTQYF.

Within the sample, this clonotype is medium-sized. This chain uses TRBV6-2 or TRBV6-3 with TRBJ2-1; D is uncertain. The CDR3 runs to 13 residues. Trimming took off 2 bases at V and 3 bases at J, with 5 bases between the two ends. Germline V gives CDR1 MNHEY, CDR2 SVGEGT. As DNA, the CDR3 is TGTGCCAGCAGTTACATAGACTACAATGAGCAGTTCTTC. This translates into CASSYIDYNEQFF.

This clonotype turned up a few times. The V and J genes are TRBV29-1 and TRBJ1-1, with 7 nucleotides matching TRBD1. CDR3 length: 12 residues. Germline V gene data show CDR1 as SQVTM and CDR2 as ANQGSEA. V trimming: 5 bases; J trimming: 4 bases; junction bases outside the gene matches: 4. The CDR3 region is CSVQTGSTEAFF. The CDR3 region has the DNA TGCAGCGTTCAGACAGGGTCCACTGAAGCTTTCTTT. Using reference TRBV29-1 and TRBJ1-1 for the parts outside the CDR3, the full variable domain is SAVISQKPSRDICQRGTSLTIQCQVDSQVTMMFWYRQQPGQSLTLIATANQGSEATYESGFVIDKFPISRPNLTFSTLTVSNMSPEDSSIYLCSVQTGSTEAFFGQGTRLTVV.

This clonotype is classed as medium-sized. The chain uses TRBV7-2 and TRBJ2-3; D is uncertain. CDR3 length: 16 residues. Germline CDR1 is SGHTA and CDR2 is FQGNSA. V lost 1 base, J lost 0 bases, and 11 bases lay in between. As DNA, the CDR3 is TGTGCCAGCAGCTTAGTTGGCAGAGAGAGCACAGATACGCAGTATTTT. Protein sequence: CASSLVGRESTDTQYF.

V and J are TRBV20-1 and TRBJ2-1; D possibly corresponds to TRBD2 (6 bases). V dropped 0 bases and J dropped 7 bases, with 13 bases sitting between them. This CDR3 has 14 amino acids. Germline V CDR1 and CDR2: DFQATT, SNEGSKA (reference sequence). The CDR3 protein is CSARDRDLRNEQFF. CDR3 DNA sequence: TGCAGTGCTAGAGATCGGGACTTGAGGAATGAGCAGTTCTTC.

This clonotype was counted many times. V usage is TRBV7-2 and J usage is TRBJ2-5, with TRBD2 identical over 9 bases. This CDR3 comprises 15 residues. The germline CDR1 and CDR2 sequences are SGHTA and FQGNSA. The V and J ends lost 6 bases and 3 bases, in that order; junction bases with no gene match: 8. CDR3 sequence reads: CASRRNAGGEETQYF. DNA for the CDR3: TGTGCCAGCAGACGTAACGCGGGAGGGGAAGAGACCCAGTACTTC.

The sample holds a few counts of this clonotype. The chain employs TRBV5-1 and TRBJ1-4, with unresolved D. This CDR3 region has 12 residues. V was shortened by 1 base and J by 8 bases, with 6 bases between the two germline ends. CDR1 and CDR2 from the germline V gene are SGHRS and YFSETQ. The CDR3 DNA follows: TGCGCCAGCAGCTTGACCCCCGAAAAACTGTTTTTT. Protein sequence: CASSLTPEKLFF.

The V gene is TRBV12-3 or TRBV12-4, the J gene TRBJ2-2, with 8 bases aligning to TRBD1. The CDR3 has 16 amino acids. Trimming removed 5 bases from V and 1 base from J; junction bases left unmatched: 6. CDR3 nucleotides: TGTGCCAGCAGTGCCCCGGGACAGGAGAACACCGGGGAGCTGTTTTTT. Translation: CASSAPGQENTGELFF.